The entry below describes one T cell receptor (beta chain). The record originates from a study of blood T cell repertoires in COVID-19. Study information: Sources were T cells, B-cell-depleted T cells, or PBMCs; the material itself was cDNA or gDNA.

Profiled with immunoSEQ multiplex PCR; TCRdb holds only in-frame clones, not every one. The data contain about 64,000 clones, roughly 91% of them singletons. There are 15 residues in the CDR3. The germline gives CDR1 SGHTA, CDR2 FQGNSA. V lost 8 bases and J lost 1; bases outside the gene matches: 3. The gene calls are TRBV7-2 and TRBJ2-7, with 15 positions matching TRBD2. This receptor was identified in a middle-aged woman who had recovered from COVID-19. Sequenced sample: PBMCs or T cells enriched from blood (not recorded which). CDR3 sequence (DNA): TGTGCCAGCGGACTAGCGGGGGGGCATTCCTACGAGCAGTACTTC. Its translation is CASGLAGGHSYEQYF.